These T cell receptor beta chains were read from a single sample in a study of blood T cell repertoires in COVID-19. The method was immunoSEQ multiplex PCR; TCRdb's version includes in-frame clones alone and lacks a portion of them. The table shows 100,000 or so clones, with about 89% occurring only once. Sequenced sample: peripheral blood. The receptors come from a woman between 25 and 40 years old with acute or convalescent COVID-19. CDR3s include the opening cysteine and the closing phenylalanine or tryptophan. A D gene is named only where the DNA matches it firmly. The size of a clone is reported for some rows only, either as once, few or many, or as a class for expanded clones.

TRBJ2-2	NA	TRBD1	TRBV5-1	TGCGCCAGCAGCTTGGCCGGGAACGTCAGGGGGCCGGGCGGGGAGCTGTTTTTT	CASSLAGNVRGPGGELFF
TRBJ2-3	NA	TRBD1	TRBV28	TGTGCCAGCAGTTTACAGGGGGGCACAGATACGCAGTATTTT	CASSLQGGTDTQYF
TRBJ1-3	once	NA	TRBV6-5	TGTGCCAGCAGTTACAAGGGCAGCGGGGGCACCATATATTTT	CASSYKGSGGTIYF
TRBJ1-2	NA	NA	TRBV6-1	TGTGCCAGCAGTGAAGCCGGGTGGGCAGGGGCCACAATTCGCTATGGCTACACCTTC	CASSEAGWAGATIRYGYTF
TRBJ2-4	NA	NA	TRBV19	TGTGCCAGTAGCGACCTTAGGGGAGCCAAAAACATTCAGTACTTC	CASSDLRGAKNIQYF
TRBJ1-6	NA	NA	TRBV2	TGTGCCAGCAGTCCTAACAGGGATCTCTCACCCCTCCACTTT	CASSPNRDLSPLHF
TRBJ2-3	NA	TRBD2	TRBV3-1/TRBV3-2	TGTGCCAGCAGCCCAAGACTAGCGAGTAGCACAGATACGCAGTATTTT	CASSPRLASSTDTQYF
TRBJ2-7	NA	TRBD1	TRBV19	TGTGCCAGTAGTATGGGGACAGGGGCCTACGAGCAGTACTTC	CASSMGTGAYEQYF
TRBJ2-6	NA	NA	TRBV7-2	TGTGCCAGCAGCTTAGGGCAGCTAGCTGGGGCCAACGTCCTGACTTTC	CASSLGQLAGANVLTF
TRBJ2-7	NA	NA	TRBV3-1/TRBV3-2	TGTGCCAGCAGCCAAGGAGGGCGCGAGCAGTACTTC	CASSQGGREQYF
TRBJ2-5	NA	NA	TRBV5-1	TGCGCCAGCAGCTCCCGGTCGGGGGAGACCCAGTACTTC	CASSSRSGETQYF
TRBJ1-1	few	TRBD1	TRBV2	TGTGCCAGCTTACAGGGGTTTACTGAAGCTTTCTTT	CASLQGFTEAFF
TRBJ2-7	NA	NA	TRBV28	TGTGCCAGCAGTCCCGGGTTGACAGTCTACGAGCAGTACTTC	CASSPGLTVYEQYF
TRBJ1-4	NA	NA	TRBV5-8	TGTGCCAGCAGCTTGGTAATGGCGGGGGGTGAAAAACTGTTTTTT	CASSLVMAGGEKLFF
TRBJ2-7	NA	NA	TRBV14	TGTGCCAGCAGCCAAGACTCTAGAGTTTGGTACGAGCAGTACTTC	CASSQDSRVWYEQYF
TRBJ2-1	NA	TRBD2	TRBV4-2	TGTGCCAGCAGCCAAGAAGCTAGCGGGGGGCGTGAGCAGTTCTTC	CASSQEASGGREQFF
TRBJ1-3	NA	TRBD1	TRBV9	TGTGCCAGCAGTGCCGGGACAGCCGGAAACACCATATATTTT	CASSAGTAGNTIYF
TRBJ2-3	NA	TRBD2	TRBV5-1	TGCGCCAGCAGCTGGGACCCTCGGGGGGCAGATACGCAGTATTTT	CASSWDPRGADTQYF
TRBJ2-5	NA	NA	TRBV27	TGTGCCAGCAGGCCGGGATCGTGGGAGACCCAGTACTTC	CASRPGSWETQYF
TRBJ1-6	NA	TRBD1	TRBV2	TGTGCCAGCAGTGGACCAGGGGGCGCGAGGAATTCACCCCTCCACTTT	CASSGPGGARNSPLHF
TRBJ2-2	NA	NA	TRBV5-4	TGTGCCAGCAGCTTAACAGGTCCCAACACCGGGGAGCTGTTTTTT	CASSLTGPNTGELFF
TRBJ1-6	NA	NA	TRBV30	TGTGCCTGGAAATTTAGCGTGGGGAATTCACCCCTCCACTTT	CAWKFSVGNSPLHF
TRBJ1-2	NA	TRBD1	TRBV28	TGTGCCAGCACTTCCCCGGGACAGGGGGCGGGGTATGGCTACACCTTC	CASTSPGQGAGYGYTF
TRBJ2-1	NA	TRBD2	TRBV28	TGTGCCAGCAGTTTGCCTAGCGGGGGGGTAGAGTTCTTC	CASSLPSGGVEFF
TRBJ2-6	NA	TRBD1	TRBV19	TGTGCCAGTAGCTCGGCCCCGGGACAGGGGGCTTCTGGGGCCAACGTCCTGACTTTC	CASSSAPGQGASGANVLTF
TRBJ2-3	NA	TRBD1	TRBV7-9	TGTGCCAGCAGCCGGGACAGGCCCTCCGGGTCAGATACGCAGTATTTT	CASSRDRPSGSDTQYF
TRBJ1-4	NA	NA	TRBV7-9	TGTGCCAGCAGCTCCGGGTGGGGAGGTGAAAAACTGTTTTTT	CASSSGWGGEKLFF
TRBJ2-1	NA	TRBD2	TRBV5-1	TGCGCCAGCAGCTGGGCTAGGCGGGGGGTTAATGAGCAGTTCTTC	CASSWARRGVNEQFF
TRBJ2-3	NA	NA	TRBV9	TGTGCCAGCAGCCCCCAGGTTCTCAACGCTGCTAGCACAGATACGCAGTATTTT	CASSPQVLNAASTDTQYF
TRBJ2-7	NA	NA	TRBV11-3	TGTGCCAGCAGCTTAGCCGCGGGGGCAGGGGTAGGCTACGAGCAGTACTTC	CASSLAAGAGVGYEQYF
TRBJ1-4	NA	TRBD1	TRBV7-3	TGTGCCAGCAGCGCGGGACAGAATGAAAAACTGTTTTTT	CASSAGQNEKLFF
TRBJ2-7	once	TRBD1	TRBV7-9	TGTGCCAGCAGCCCAAGACAGGGATACGCCTACGAGCAGTACTTC	CASSPRQGYAYEQYF
TRBJ1-1	NA	TRBD1	TRBV28	TGTGCCAGCAGTCCTTACAGGGGGCGGGGGACTGAAGCTTTCTTT	CASSPYRGRGTEAFF
TRBJ2-1	once	TRBD2	TRBV20-1	TGCAGTGCTAGTAGGTCTCCCATCCTGTCAGCGGGGATGTACAATGAGCAGTTCTTC	CSASRSPILSAGMYNEQFF
TRBJ1-6	NA	TRBD1	TRBV3-1/TRBV3-2	TGTGCCAGCAGCCAAGGGACAGGGTCCAATTCACCCCTCCACTTT	CASSQGTGSNSPLHF
TRBJ1-1	NA	NA	TRBV27	TGTGCCAGCCGGAGGGAGAGGGTGAGCACTGAAGCTTTCTTT	CASRRERVSTEAFF
TRBJ2-3	NA	NA	TRBV7-6	TGTGCCAGCAGCTTCAGGGTCGGGAGCACAGATACGCAGTATTTT	CASSFRVGSTDTQYF
TRBJ1-5	NA	NA	TRBV30	TGTGCCTGGGGACACGGTAGCAATCAGCCCCAGCATTTT	CAWGHGSNQPQHF
TRBJ2-1	NA	NA	TRBV10-3	TGTGCCATCAGTGAGTCTACAGGGGGGGGTGAGCAGTTCTTC	CAISESTGGGEQFF
TRBJ1-2	NA	NA	TRBV9	TGTGCCAGCAGCGTAGGGGGACACGACTATGGCTACACCTTC	CASSVGGHDYGYTF
TRBJ1-2	NA	NA	TRBV7-9	TGTGCCAGCAGCTCTACGATGGACACCTTTAACTATGGCTACACCTTC	CASSSTMDTFNYGYTF
TRBJ2-1	NA	NA	TRBV24-1	TGTGCCACCAGTGACCCTGACGGACTCAATGAGCAGTTCTTC	CATSDPDGLNEQFF
TRBJ1-6	NA	TRBD1	TRBV27	TGTGCCAGCTGCGGGACAGGTTATAATTCACCCCTCCACTTT	CASCGTGYNSPLHF
TRBJ2-7	NA	TRBD1	TRBV6-6	TGTGCCAGCAGCCCACCTCGGACAGGGGGATACGAGCAGTACTTC	CASSPPRTGGYEQYF
TRBJ2-7	NA	TRBD1	TRBV4-1	TGCGCCAGCAGCCAAAACCTACTACGACAGGGGAGCCCCTACGAGCAGTACTTC	CASSQNLLRQGSPYEQYF
TRBJ1-2	few	TRBD1	TRBV28	TGTGCCAGCAGACCATCCGGGACAGGGCCCGGCTACACCTTC	CASRPSGTGPGYTF
TRBJ2-7	NA	NA	TRBV5-1	TGCGCCAGCAGCTTGGCGTCAGGGGCAGCGGAAGAGCAGTACTTC	CASSLASGAAEEQYF
TRBJ1-2	NA	TRBD1	TRBV2	TGTGCCAGCAGTGACCAGGGGGACTATGGCTACACCTTC	CASSDQGDYGYTF